The 9 T cell receptor beta chains in this list originate from one sample, sequenced in a study of blood T cell repertoires in COVID-19. Some clones are missing from TCRdb's copy, which holds only in-frame ones; the method was immunoSEQ multiplex PCR. This table has 130,000 to 150,000 clones, less than 90% appearing once. The sample consisted of PBMCs or T cells enriched from blood (not recorded which). These TCRs come from a man aged 35-49 years with acute COVID-19.

This chain connects TRBV11-3 to TRBJ1-6; 7 nucleotides agree with TRBD1. Germline V gene lookup returns CDR1 SGHNT and CDR2 YENEEA. The CDR3 consists of 14 residues. V shed 6 bases, J shed 7 bases, and the junction held 6 bases outside the gene matches. The CDR3 nucleotides are TGTGCCAGCAGTCTAGGACAGGCCAATTCACCCCTCCACTTT. It codes for CASSLGQANSPLHF.

This chain uses TRBV15 with TRBJ1-3; tentatively, D is TRBD1 (6 bases). Deletions cut 3 bases from V and 4 bases from J, with 13 bases between. This CDR3 is 15 amino acids long. The germline gives CDR1 LNHNV, CDR2 YYDKDF (reference sequence). The CDR3 coding sequence is TGTGCCACCAGCAGGTCAAGGGGGAGCGGAAACACCATATATTTT. This gives the protein CATSRSRGSGNTIYF.

This rearrangement joins TRBV5-4 to TRBJ2-7; D uncertain. From germline, CDR1 is SGHNT and CDR2 YYREEE (reference sequence). The CDR3 covers 12 residues. The V gene lost 3 bases and the J gene lost 6 bases, with 10 bases spanning the gap. The CDR3 loop reads CASSSLGGEQYF. DNA for the CDR3: TGTGCCAGCAGCTCACTTGGCGGCGAGCAGTACTTC.

V usage is TRBV10-3 and J usage is TRBJ1-6; maybe TRBD1 (6 bases). CDR1 and CDR2 (germline): ENHRY, SYGVKD. V lost 0 bases and J 9 bases, leaving 18 bases between the germline ends. The length of the CDR3 is 17 residues. The CDR3 reads CAISESQTGQRGSPLHF. The CDR3 DNA reads as TGTGCCATCAGTGAGTCTCAGACAGGACAACGAGGTTCACCCCTCCACTTT.

V gene TRBV3-1 (or the pseudogene TRBV3-2) combines with J gene TRBJ1-1; TRBD1 agrees at 7 bases. With V trimmed by 2 bases and J by 3 bases, 6 bases remained unmatched. CDR1 and CDR2 (germline): LGHDT, YNNKEL (reference sequence). This CDR3 is 15 amino acids long. The CDR3 sequence is CASSQSTGAHTEAFF. The DNA of the CDR3 is TGTGCCAGCAGCCAATCTACAGGGGCCCACACTGAAGCTTTCTTT.

V usage is TRBV2 and J usage is TRBJ2-2, with a weak D call TRBD2 (5 bases). Trimming stripped 6 bases from V and 4 bases from J, with 12 bases between. Germline assignment: CDR1 SNHLY and CDR2 FYNNEI. This CDR3 is built from 14 residues. Written as DNA, the CDR3 is TGTGCCAGCAGCTTAACGGGGTTCACCGGGGAGCTGTTTTTT. The encoded protein is CASSLTGFTGELFF. The full variable domain, with the rest looked up from reference TRBV2 and TRBJ2-2, is EPEVTQTPSHQVTQMGQEVILRCVPISNHLYFYWYRQILGQKVEFLVSFYNNEISEKSEIFDDQFSVERPDGSNFTLKIRSTKLEDSAMYFCASSLTGFTGELFFGEGSRLTVL.

This clone was seen a handful of times. The gene calls are TRBV19 and TRBJ1-1, with 7 positions matching TRBD1. The CDR3 is 15 residues long. Per germline, CDR1 LNHDA and CDR2 SQIVND (reference sequence). V shed 2 bases, J shed 2 bases, and the junction held 5 bases outside the gene matches. CDR3 region: CASSIRQGRNTEAFF. CDR3 nucleotides: TGTGCCAGTAGTATAAGACAGGGACGAAACACTGAAGCTTTCTTT.

The gene calls are TRBV10-2 and TRBJ1-1; a weak D match, TRBD1 (6 bases). The CDR3 has 14 residues. Germline lookup yields CDR1 WSHSY and CDR2 SAAADI. V gave up 11 bases and J gave up 3 bases, with 19 bases separating them. CDR3 sequence reads: CASLAGKGDTEAFF. As DNA, the CDR3 is TGCGCCTCCCTCGCTGGGAAGGGGGACACTGAAGCTTTCTTT.

This clone has just a few counts. The rearrangement links TRBV3-1 (or the pseudogene TRBV3-2) to TRBJ1-1; D remains unclear. The V end was cut by 0 bases, the J end by 6 bases, with 11 bases between. Per germline, CDR1 LGHDT and CDR2 YNNKEL (reference sequence). The CDR3 contains 14 residues. CDR3 region: CASSQEVGRAEAFF. As DNA, the CDR3 is TGTGCCAGCAGCCAAGAAGTAGGGAGGGCTGAAGCTTTCTTT.